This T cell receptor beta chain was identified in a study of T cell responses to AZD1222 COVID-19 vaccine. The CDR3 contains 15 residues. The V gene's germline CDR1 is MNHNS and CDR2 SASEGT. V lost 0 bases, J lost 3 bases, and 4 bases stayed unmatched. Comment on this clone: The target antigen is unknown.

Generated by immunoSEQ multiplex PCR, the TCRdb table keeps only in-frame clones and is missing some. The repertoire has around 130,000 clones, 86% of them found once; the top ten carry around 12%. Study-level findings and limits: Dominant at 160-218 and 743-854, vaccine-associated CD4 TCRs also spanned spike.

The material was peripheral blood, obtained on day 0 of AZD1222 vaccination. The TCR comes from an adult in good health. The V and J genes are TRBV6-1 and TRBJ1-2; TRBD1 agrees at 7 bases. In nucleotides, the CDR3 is TGTGCCAGCAGTGAAGCGCGGGGGACAGACTATGGCTACACCTTC. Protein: CASSEARGTDYGYTF.